This TCR beta chain comes out of a study of identical twins. TCRdb reprocessed the 5' RACE reads with MiXCR, giving one entry per CDR3 protein. Of fewer than 650,000 distinct CDR3 sequences listed, just over 7% were seen once; the top ten hold 1.5% to 2%. As to this clonotype: Antigen: not known.

Trimming cost V 2 bases and J 8 bases; bases outside gene matches: 10. The CDR3 spans 16 residues. Germline V lookup: CDR1 MNHEY, CDR2 SVGAGI. Findings and caveats of the study: Invariant cells of the MAIT and iNKT types might have partly distorted the zero-insertion analyses. Where beta out-of-frame sequences were concerned, excess twin sharing was weaker. Clonotypes of the beta chain that were abundant in cord blood carried fewer insertions (memory repertoires showed none).

This sample was also put to use in a study of yellow fever vaccine responses in identical twins.

This sequence originates from a woman aged 18-29 years in good health. The sample consisted of PBMCs. This chain uses TRBV6-5 with TRBJ2-1, with TRBD2 matching 9 bases. The CDR3 region has the DNA TGTGCCAGCAGTTACGACGGAAGGACTAGCGCTGATGAGCAGTTCTTC. Translating gives CASSYDGRTSADEQFF.